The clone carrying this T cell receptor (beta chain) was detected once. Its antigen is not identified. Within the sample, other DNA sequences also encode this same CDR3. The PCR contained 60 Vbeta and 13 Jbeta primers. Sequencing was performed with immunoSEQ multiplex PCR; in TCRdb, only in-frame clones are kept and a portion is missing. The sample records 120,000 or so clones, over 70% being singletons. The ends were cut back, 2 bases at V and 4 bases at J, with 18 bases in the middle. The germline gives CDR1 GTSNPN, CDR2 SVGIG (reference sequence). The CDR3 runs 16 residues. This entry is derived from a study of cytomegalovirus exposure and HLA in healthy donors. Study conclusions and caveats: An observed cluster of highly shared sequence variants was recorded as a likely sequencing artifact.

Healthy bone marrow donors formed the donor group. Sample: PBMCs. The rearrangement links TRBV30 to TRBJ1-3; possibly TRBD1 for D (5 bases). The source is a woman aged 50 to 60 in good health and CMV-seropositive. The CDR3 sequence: CAWSPFGARGGNTIYF. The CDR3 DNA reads TGTGCCTGGAGTCCCTTCGGAGCACGGGGGGGAAACACCATATATTTT.